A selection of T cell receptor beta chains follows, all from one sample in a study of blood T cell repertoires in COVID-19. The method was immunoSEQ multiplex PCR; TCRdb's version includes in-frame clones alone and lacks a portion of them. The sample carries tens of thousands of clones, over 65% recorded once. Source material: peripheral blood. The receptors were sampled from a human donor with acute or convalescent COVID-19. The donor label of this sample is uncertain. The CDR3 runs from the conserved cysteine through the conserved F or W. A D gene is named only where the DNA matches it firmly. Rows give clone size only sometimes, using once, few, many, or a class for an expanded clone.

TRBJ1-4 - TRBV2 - CASSERDTLFF TGTGCCAGCAGTGAAAGGGACACACTGTTTTTT
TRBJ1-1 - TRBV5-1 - CASSNQGGTEAFF TGCGCCAGCAGTAATCAGGGAGGCACTGAAGCTTTCTTT
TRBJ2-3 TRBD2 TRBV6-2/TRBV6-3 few CASSQAGGRTDTQYF TGTGCCAGCAGTCAAGCGGGAGGGCGCACAGATACGCAGTATTTT
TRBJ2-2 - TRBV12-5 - CASASGVANTGELFF TGTGCTAGTGCTTCGGGGGTCGCGAACACCGGGGAGCTGTTTTTT
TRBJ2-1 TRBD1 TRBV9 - CASSQGQANNEQFF TGTGCCAGCAGCCAAGGACAGGCCAACAATGAGCAGTTCTTC
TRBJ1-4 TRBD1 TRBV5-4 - CATRGDRGDEKLFF TGTGCCACACGTGGGGACAGGGGAGATGAAAAACTGTTTTTT
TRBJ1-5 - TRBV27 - CASSRDRTSNQPQHF TGTGCCAGCAGCCGAGACAGGACGAGCAATCAGCCCCAGCATTTT
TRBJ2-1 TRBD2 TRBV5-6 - CASSPLAGENEQFF TGTGCCAGCAGCCCACTAGCGGGAGAGAATGAGCAGTTCTTC
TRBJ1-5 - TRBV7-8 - CASSSLDISNQPQHF TGTGCCAGCAGCTCTCTGGACATCTCAAATCAGCCCCAGCATTTT
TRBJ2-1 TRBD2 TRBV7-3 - CASSLMPSGVSSYNEQFF TGTGCCAGCAGCTTAATGCCTAGCGGAGTTAGCTCCTACAATGAGCAGTTCTTC
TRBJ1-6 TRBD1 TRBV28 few CASNTQGGNSPLHF TGTGCCAGCAACACGCAGGGGGGAAATTCACCCCTCCACTTT
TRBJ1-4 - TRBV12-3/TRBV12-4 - CASSRRQAEKLFF TGTGCCAGCAGCCGGCGACAGGCAGAAAAACTGTTTTTT
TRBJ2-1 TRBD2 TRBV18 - CASSPGLAIGEQFF TGTGCCAGCTCACCGGGACTAGCGATCGGTGAGCAGTTCTTC
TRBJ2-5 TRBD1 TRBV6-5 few CASSSRQGIGETQYF TGTGCCAGCAGTTCGAGACAGGGGATCGGAGAGACCCAGTACTTC
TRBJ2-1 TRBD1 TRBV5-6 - CASSLSGTGNGDQFF TGTGCCAGCAGCTTGTCCGGGACAGGCAACGGGGATCAGTTCTTC
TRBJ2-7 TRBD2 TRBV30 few CAWSGGGFTYEQYF TGTGCCTGGAGTGGCGGGGGATTCACCTACGAGCAGTACTTC
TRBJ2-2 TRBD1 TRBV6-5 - CASSYRTGAYTGELFF TGTGCCAGCAGTTACCGAACAGGGGCCTACACCGGGGAGCTGTTTTTT
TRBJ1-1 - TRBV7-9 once CASSLTESFTEAFF TGTGCCAGCAGCTTGACAGAAAGCTTCACTGAAGCTTTCTTT
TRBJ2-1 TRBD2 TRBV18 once CASSRGLAEIGSYNEQFF TGTGCCAGCTCACGCGGACTAGCGGAAATAGGCTCCTACAATGAGCAGTTCTTC
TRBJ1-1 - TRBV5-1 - CASSTGQLPNTEAFF TGCGCCAGCAGCACCGGACAGTTACCCAACACTGAAGCTTTCTTT
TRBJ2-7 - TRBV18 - CASSPGGTGEQYF TGTGCCAGCTCACCCGGGGGGACAGGAGAGCAGTACTTC
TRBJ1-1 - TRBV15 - CATSRENSEAFF TGTGCCACCAGCAGAGAAAACAGCGAAGCTTTCTTT
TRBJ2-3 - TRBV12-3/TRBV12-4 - CATRRAQGDTQYF TGTGCCACCCGCAGGGCTCAGGGGGATACGCAGTATTTT
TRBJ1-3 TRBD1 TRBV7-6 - CASSPTTGASSGNIIYF TGTGCCAGCAGCCCTACCACAGGGGCGAGCTCTGGAAACATCATATATTTT
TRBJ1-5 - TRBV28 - CASTGGGRVDQPQHF TGTGCCAGCACCGGGGGGGGTCGGGTAGACCAGCCCCAGCATTTT
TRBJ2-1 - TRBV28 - CASSYGEGGFYNEQFF TGTGCCAGCAGTTACGGGGAGGGGGGTTTTTACAATGAGCAGTTCTTC
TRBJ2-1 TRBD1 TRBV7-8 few CASSPRDSYDNEQFF TGTGCCAGCAGCCCTCGGGACAGTTACGACAATGAGCAGTTCTTC
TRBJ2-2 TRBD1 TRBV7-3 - CASSHNRGRELFF TGTGCCAGCAGCCATAACAGGGGGAGGGAGCTGTTTTTT
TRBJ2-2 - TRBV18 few CASSHYAPTNTGELFF TGTGCCAGCTCACACTACGCGCCCACGAACACCGGGGAGCTGTTTTTT
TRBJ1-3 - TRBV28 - CASSRLQGTPFGNTIYF TGTGCCAGCAGTCGACTCCAGGGAACCCCCTTTGGAAACACCATATATTTT
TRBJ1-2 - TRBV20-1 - CKGQGSYGYTF TGCAAGGGGCAAGGCAGCTATGGCTACACCTTC
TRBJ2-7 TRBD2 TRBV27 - CASSDRGSGKSYEQYF TGTGCCAGCAGTGATCGGGGTAGCGGGAAGAGCTACGAGCAGTACTTC
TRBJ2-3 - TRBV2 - CASSVQGDTQYF TGTGCCAGCAGTGTCCAGGGGGATACGCAGTATTTT
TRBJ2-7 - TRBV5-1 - CASSLVLSTGNEQYF TGCGCCAGCAGCTTGGTGCTCTCTACAGGGAACGAGCAGTACTTC
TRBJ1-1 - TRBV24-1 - CASRGTSNTEAFF TGTGCCTCCCGCGGGACCTCGAACACTGAAGCTTTCTTT
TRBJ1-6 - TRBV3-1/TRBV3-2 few CASSQGQNNSPLHF TGTGCCAGCAGCCAAGGGCAGAATAATTCACCCCTCCACTTT
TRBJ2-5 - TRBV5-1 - CASSLGWQGGETQYF TGCGCCAGCAGCTTGGGTTGGCAGGGTGGGGAGACCCAGTACTTC
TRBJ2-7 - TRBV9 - CASSVDLGGYEQYF TGTGCCAGCAGCGTAGACCTAGGAGGTTACGAGCAGTACTTC
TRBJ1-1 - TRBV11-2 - CASGAEDVRDTEAFF TGTGCCAGCGGTGCGGAAGACGTCCGGGACACTGAAGCTTTCTTT
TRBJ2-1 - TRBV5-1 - CAGSLETRGDEQFF TGCGCCGGCAGCTTGGAGACTAGGGGAGATGAGCAGTTCTTC
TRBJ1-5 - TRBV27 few CASRPNGAGQPQHF TGTGCCAGCCGTCCTAATGGGGCAGGACAGCCCCAGCATTTT
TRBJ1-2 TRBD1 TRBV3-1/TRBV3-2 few CASHHRGQNYGYTF TGTGCCAGCCACCACAGGGGACAAAACTATGGCTACACCTTC
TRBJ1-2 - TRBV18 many CASSPPTESYGYTF TGTGCCAGCTCACCTCCGACAGAGTCCTATGGCTACACCTTC
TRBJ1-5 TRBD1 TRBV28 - CASSPTTGGAGSQHF TGTGCCAGCAGTCCCACGACAGGGGGGGCAGGGTCCCAGCATTTT
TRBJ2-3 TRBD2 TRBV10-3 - CAISASGGRADTQYF TGTGCCATCAGTGCCAGCGGGGGGCGTGCAGATACGCAGTATTTT
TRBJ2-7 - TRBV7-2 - CASSLAGTGSYEQYF TGTGCCAGCAGCTTAGCCGGGACTGGCTCCTACGAGCAGTACTTC
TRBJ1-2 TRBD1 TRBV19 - CASSPAGRGRRGYTF TGTGCCAGTTCCCCGGCGGGCAGGGGGCGCCGTGGCTACACCTTC
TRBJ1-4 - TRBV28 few CASSPEAETMFF TGTGCCAGCAGCCCCGAGGCGGAGACCATGTTTTTT
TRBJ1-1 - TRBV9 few CASSADSSMNTEAFF TGTGCCAGCAGCGCCGACAGTTCCATGAACACTGAAGCTTTCTTT
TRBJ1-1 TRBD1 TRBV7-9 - CASSLNQGAHTEAFF TGTGCCAGCAGCTTAAATCAGGGGGCGCACACTGAAGCTTTCTTT
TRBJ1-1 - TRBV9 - CASSELPGTEAFF TGTGCCAGCAGCGAACTGCCGGGGACTGAAGCTTTCTTT
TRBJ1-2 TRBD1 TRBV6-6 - CASSKTGGGGGYTF TGTGCCAGCAGCAAAACAGGGGGCGGTGGTGGCTACACCTTC
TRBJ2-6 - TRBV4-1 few CASSQDRSGASSGANVLTF TGCGCCAGCAGCCAAGATAGGTCAGGGGCCAGCTCTGGGGCCAACGTCCTGACTTTC
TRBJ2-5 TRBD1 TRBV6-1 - CASSEIRTGGETQYF TGTGCCAGCAGTGAAATACGGACAGGAGGAGAGACCCAGTACTTC